What follows is one T cell receptor beta chain and its context. The source of the sample is a study of blood T cell repertoires in COVID-19. Study overall: T cells, B-cell-depleted T cells, or PBMCs supplied cDNA or gDNA.

Assay: immunoSEQ multiplex PCR; the TCRdb copy retains only in-frame clones and omits some. The data contain 150,000 or so clones, around 79% of them singletons. The CDR3 contains 15 residues. Germline CDR1 is SQVTM and CDR2 is ANQGSEA. The trim removed 0 bases at V and 3 bases at J, leaving 6 bases unmatched. This TCR was sampled from a woman aged 50 to 60 who had recovered from COVID-19. Specimen: PBMCs or T cells enriched from blood (not recorded which). V is TRBV29-1 and J is TRBJ2-3, with 7 bases aligning to TRBD2. CDR3 nucleotides: TGCAGCGTTGAAGATCGAGGCGGGAGTACAGATACGCAGTATTTT. It encodes CSVEDRGGSTDTQYF.